This entry concerns a single TCR beta chain. Across 20 to 25 US areas, participants ranged in age from about 18 to 90 years. Under the authors' procedure: By means of reference gene primer amplification, nucleated cell counts were estimated. Generated by immunoSEQ multiplex PCR, the TCRdb table keeps only in-frame clones and is missing some. V, J and clone size derive from that table, while D and trimming were established from the DNA sequence. The profile shows 210,000 or so clones, about four fifths of them singletons. The sample is drawn from a study of blood T cell repertoires in COVID-19. Overall study: COVID-19 samples collected from the United States, Italy and Spain covered acute and convalescent phases.

The CDR3 has 14 amino acids. V was clipped by 5 bases and J by 5 bases; unmatched bases: 5. Germline CDR1 LNHNV, CDR2 YYDKDF (reference sequence). What was sequenced was PBMCs or T cells enriched from blood (not recorded which). The clonotype originates from a woman between 45 and 65 years old with acute COVID-19. The rearrangement uses TRBV15 and TRBJ2-1; 8 bases fit TRBD2. CDR3 DNA: TGTGCCACCAGCCAACTAGCGGTTGACAATGAGCAGTTCTTC. It codes for CATSQLAVDNEQFF. The whole variable domain, filled in from reference TRBV15 and TRBJ2-1, reads DAMVIQNPRYQVTQFGKPVTLSCSQTLNHNVMYWYQQKSSQAPKLLFHYYDKDFNNEADTPDNFQSRRPNTSFCFLDIRSPGLGDTAMYLCATSQLAVDNEQFFGPGTRLTVL.